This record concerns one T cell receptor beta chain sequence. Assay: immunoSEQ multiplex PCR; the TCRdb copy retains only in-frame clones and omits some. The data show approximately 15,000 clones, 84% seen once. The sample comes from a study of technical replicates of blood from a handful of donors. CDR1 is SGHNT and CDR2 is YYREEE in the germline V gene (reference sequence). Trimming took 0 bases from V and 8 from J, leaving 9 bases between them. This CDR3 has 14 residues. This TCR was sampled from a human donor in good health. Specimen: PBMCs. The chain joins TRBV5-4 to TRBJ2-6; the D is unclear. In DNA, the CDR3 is TGTGCCAGCAGCTTGGAAGGCGGTCCCAACGTCCTGACTTTC. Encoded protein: CASSLEGGPNVLTF.